These T cell receptor beta chains were read from a single sample in a study of T-cell reconstitution after alpha-beta-depleted transplantation in children. MiXCR, applied by TCRdb to the PCR reads, yields one record per CDR3 protein. Altogether roughly 240,000 distinct CDR3 sequences are present, approximately 8.9% being singletons, with the ten largest covering 6.3%. The material sequenced was PBMCs, mostly from graft donor cells, taken 180 days after TCRalphabeta/CD19-depleted stem cell transplant. The source is a male patient younger than 18 who had a stem cell transplant for acute lymphoblastic leukemia, so the T cells may come from the graft donor. Both conserved end residues are part of each CDR3. Each record gives: clone size, D gene, J gene, CDR3 length, V gene, CDR3 DNA, CDR3 protein. D genes are given only for firm matches. The size of a clone is reported for some rows only, either as once, few or many, or as a class for expanded clones.

many	NA	TRBJ1-1	15	TRBV28	TGTGCCAGCAGAATCAAGCTCAGGGATCGGACTGAAGCTTTCTTT	CASRIKLRDRTEAFF
many	NA	TRBJ2-7	11	TRBV5-6	TGTGCCAGCAGTTACCTCTCCGAGCAGTACTTC	CASSYLSEQYF
many	NA	TRBJ1-1	14	TRBV18	TGTGCCAGCTCACCGTGGGGGGCGAACACTGAAGCTTTCTTT	CASSPWGANTEAFF
many	NA	TRBJ2-5	13	TRBV29-1	TGCAGCGTTGGCGGGCTAGCCCAAGAGACCCAGTACTTC	CSVGGLAQETQYF
many	TRBD2	TRBJ2-3	16	TRBV12-3/TRBV12-4	TGTGCCAGCAGTCCTAGCGGTCCGGGAGGCACAGATACGCAGTATTTT	CASSPSGPGGTDTQYF
few	TRBD1	TRBJ1-2	14	TRBV6-1	TGTGCCAGCAGTCCAACTTCAGGGGGCCGTGGCTACACCTTC	CASSPTSGGRGYTF
many	NA	TRBJ2-7	16	TRBV6-2/TRBV6-3	TGTGCCAGCATCGACCGCCATTGGCGGGAAGGCTACGAGCAGTACTTC	CASIDRHWREGYEQYF
many	NA	TRBJ1-2	13	TRBV27	TGTGCCAGCAGGAGCCGGGGAACCTATGGCTACACCTTC	CASRSRGTYGYTF
many	NA	TRBJ1-1	16	TRBV15	TGTGCCACCAGCAGAGATCCCCCCGGGGTGAACACTGAAGCTTTCTTT	CATSRDPPGVNTEAFF
many	NA	TRBJ2-7	16	TRBV24-1	TGTGCCACCAGTGATCAACAGGGTCTCACGGTCAACGAGCAGTACTTC	CATSDQQGLTVNEQYF
many	TRBD1	TRBJ1-1	14	TRBV7-9	TGTGCCAGCAGCTTCCAGGGGGCCCGGGCTGAAGCTTTCTTT	CASSFQGARAEAFF
many	NA	TRBJ2-3	16	TRBV6-1	TGTGCCAGCAGTGAAGCTCCGGACGGAGGCACAGATACGCAGTATTTT	CASSEAPDGGTDTQYF
NA	NA	TRBJ2-7	17	TRBV27	TGTGCCAGCAGTTTTAGGGCATCGGGGGTACTCTCCTACGAGCAGTACTTC	CASSFRASGVLSYEQYF
many	TRBD2	TRBJ2-2	21	TRBV9	TGTGCCAGCAGCGTACGACCGGGACTAGCGGGAGGAGGGGCGAACACCGGGGAGCTGTTTTTT	CASSVRPGLAGGGANTGELFF
many	TRBD2	TRBJ2-1	14	TRBV29-1	TGCAGCGTTGAAGTGCGACTAGCGGGGGCTGAGCAGTTCTTC	CSVEVRLAGAEQFF
many	NA	TRBJ2-3	15	TRBV11-2	TGTGCCAGCAGCTTGGGACTCCCAGGGACAGATACGCAGTATTTT	CASSLGLPGTDTQYF
many	TRBD1	TRBJ2-3	17	TRBV4-3	TGCGCCAGCAGCCAAGATTTTGGGACAGGGGGCGAGGATACGCAGTATTTT	CASSQDFGTGGEDTQYF
many	TRBD1	TRBJ1-4	14	TRBV6-1	TGTGCCAGCAGGCGACAGGGGGGTCGGGAAAAACTGTTTTTT	CASRRQGGREKLFF
many	NA	TRBJ2-2	18	TRBV20-1	TGCAGTGCTGAGGGCAGGGAGAAGAGGGCCCGGGCCACCGGGGAGCTGTTTTTT	CSAEGREKRARATGELFF
many	NA	TRBJ1-1	13	TRBV25-1	TGTGCCAGCAGTGCGGGGCAGAACACTGAAGCTTTCTTT	CASSAGQNTEAFF
many	NA	TRBJ1-1	14	TRBV20-1	TGCAGTGCACCAAGACAGTCTAGGGACACTGAAGCTTTCTTT	CSAPRQSRDTEAFF
many	NA	TRBJ1-4	17	TRBV7-9	TGTGCCAGCAGCTTATATAGGGCAGGGGCGCCAGGAGGAGAACTGTTTTTT	CASSLYRAGAPGGELFF
many	TRBD2	TRBJ2-1	14	TRBV7-2	TGTGCCAGCAGCCCAATAGCGGGAGGCGGGGAGCAGTTCTTC	CASSPIAGGGEQFF
many	TRBD1	TRBJ1-4	15	TRBV12-3/TRBV12-4	TGTGCCAGCAGGACAGGGGGTGCAACTAATGAAAAACTGTTTTTT	CASRTGGATNEKLFF
many	TRBD2	TRBJ2-7	15	TRBV7-8	TGTGCCAGCAGCTTACGGACGGGAGGGAACTACGAGCAGTACTTC	CASSLRTGGNYEQYF
many	NA	TRBJ2-5	13	TRBV28	TGTGCCAGCATAGCGAGGTTTCAAGAGACCCAGTACTTC	CASIARFQETQYF
many	NA	TRBJ1-5	16	TRBV28	TGTGCCAGCAGTACCGACAGGTTTTGGAGCAATCAGCCCCAGCATTTT	CASSTDRFWSNQPQHF
NA	NA	TRBJ2-1	19	TRBV7-7	TGTGCTAGCAGCCTCGGGGTAGCGACCTATGGCCGTATGGAGAATGAGCAGTTCTTC	CASSLGVATYGRMENEQFF
many	NA	TRBJ2-2	13	TRBV20-1	TGCAGTGCTCTTCTATGGAGCACCGGGGAGCTGTTTTTT	CSALLWSTGELFF
many	NA	TRBJ2-1	15	TRBV20-1	TGCAGTGCTAGAGATAGCCGGGCTAACTACAATGAGCAGTTCTTC	CSARDSRANYNEQFF
many	TRBD1	TRBJ2-7	16	TRBV3-1	TGTGCCAGCAGCCAAGATCCGACAGGGTTGTTGTACGAGCAGTACTTC	CASSQDPTGLLYEQYF